This T cell receptor (beta chain) was sequenced for a study of shared clonotypes between healthy human individuals. General study results and limits: Larger estimated richness was generally recorded for naive subsets relative to memory subsets.

In the case of this clone: Its antigen remains unknown.

Selected positively for CCR7 and CD45RO-negative, naive CD8 cells excluded terminally differentiated effector memory CD45RA+ cells. TCRdb's copy holds only in-frame clones and misses some; the assay was immunoSEQ multiplex PCR. The data hold some 2.1 million clones, with 80% to 95% observed a single time. In germline, CDR1 is LNHDA, CDR2 SQIVND (reference sequence). The CDR3 loop spans 16 amino acids. V lost 3 bases and J lost 0, with 11 bases in between. The V call is TRBV19, the J call TRBJ2-2, with D unclear. Sequences were obtained from naive CD8+ T cells from PBMCs. This receptor was taken from a man younger than 35 in good health. Some clones in this sample may be carry-over from other donors' samples. CDR3 amino acids: CASSIFAYSNTGELFF. Here the CDR3 DNA reads TGTGCCAGTAGTATCTTTGCCTATTCGAACACCGGGGAGCTGTTTTTT. Supplemented by reference TRBV19 and TRBJ2-2, the full variable domain reads DGGITQSPKYLFRKEGQNVTLSCEQNLNHDAMYWYRQDPGQGLRLIYYSQIVNDFQKGDIAEGYSVSREKKESFPLTVTSAQKNPTAFYLCASSIFAYSNTGELFFGEGSRLTVL.